One and the same sample provided the 8 T cell receptor beta chains below, sequenced in a study of T cell responses to AZD1222 COVID-19 vaccine. TCRdb's table, derived via immunoSEQ multiplex PCR, lists solely in-frame clones and lacks some. Of fewer than 150,000 clones detected, around 88% appear once; the ten largest clones hold around 3.6%. The source material was peripheral blood, sampled on day 0 of AZD1222 vaccination. The receptors derive from an adult in good health.

The chain couples TRBV6-2 or TRBV6-3 to TRBJ2-3, with D unclear. V was clipped by 4 bases and J by 6 bases, with 5 bases between them. Looked up from germline, CDR1 is MNHEY and CDR2 is SVGEGT. The CDR3 has 11 residues. The CDR3 region is CASSSWDTQYF. DNA for the CDR3: TGTGCCAGCAGTTCTTGGGATACGCAGTATTTT.

The rearrangement joins TRBV18 to TRBJ2-1; D gene unclear. The CDR3 is 16 amino acids. CDR1 and CDR2 (germline): KGHSH, LQKENI. The ends were cut back, 3 bases at V and 0 bases at J, with 12 bases in the middle. The CDR3 is CASSPLGGSSYNEQFF. CDR3 nucleotides: TGTGCCAGCTCACCGTTGGGCGGCAGCTCCTACAATGAGCAGTTCTTC.

The chain uses TRBV10-2 and TRBJ2-7, with TRBD2 identical over 8 bases. Losses at the gene ends were 3 bases for V and 3 bases for J; bases not matched to a gene: 7. Germline loops: CDR1 WSHSY, CDR2 SAAADI. The CDR3 is made up of 15 amino acids. The CDR3 DNA follows: TGCGCCAGCAGTGAACCAACTAGCGGAATCTACGAGCAGTACTTC. Its protein product is CASSEPTSGIYEQYF.

The chain employs TRBV9 and TRBJ2-7, with D unclear. The CDR3 loop spans 11 amino acids. With 3 bases removed from V and 2 bases from J, the gap between germline ends came to 3 bases. Germline V CDR1 and CDR2: SGDLS, YYNGEE. The CDR3 DNA reads TGTGCCAGCAGCGGAGCCTACGAGCAGTACTTC. Translating gives CASSGAYEQYF.

This CDR3 reads CASSIFETSTDTQYF. The DNA for the CDR3 is TGTGCCAGTAGTATTTTTGAGACTAGCACAGATACGCAGTATTTT. The chain carries TRBV19 and TRBJ2-3, with D hard to call. V lost 3 bases, J lost 0 bases, and 10 bases lay in between. CDR1 and CDR2 from the germline V gene are LNHDA and SQIVND (reference sequence). The CDR3 extends over 15 amino acids.

The rearrangement joins TRBV30 to TRBJ2-7; TRBD1 might be the D (5 bases). This CDR3 contains 12 residues. CDR1 and CDR2 (germline): GTSNPN, SVGIG (reference sequence). The V gene lost 1 base and the J gene lost 3 bases, with 7 bases spanning the gap. Here the CDR3 reads CAWSGGSYEQYF. CDR3 DNA sequence: TGTGCCTGGAGTGGGGGCAGCTACGAGCAGTACTTC.

The chain couples TRBV30 to TRBJ2-1; D is uncertain. This CDR3 contains 13 residues. V lost 4 bases to trimming and J lost 4 bases, with 11 bases between them. Germline V gives CDR1 GTSNPN, CDR2 SVGIG (reference sequence). The CDR3 coding sequence is TGTGCCTGGAATGTGCCCCAGTACAATGAGCAGTTCTTC. Its translation: CAWNVPQYNEQFF.

The chain links TRBV6-5 to TRBJ2-5; maybe TRBD1 (5 bases). This CDR3 region has 14 residues. Germline-derived CDR1 and CDR2 are MNHEY and SVGAGI. V was shortened by 7 bases and J by 4 bases, with 16 bases between the two germline ends. The chain's CDR3 is CASTSTVLGETQYF. CDR3 nucleotides: TGTGCCAGCACCTCGACAGTGCTGGGAGAGACCCAGTACTTC.